Listed below are T cell receptor beta chains from one sample, sequenced in a study of radiation and T cells in renal cell carcinoma. Measured with immunoSEQ multiplex PCR; TCRdb has only the in-frame clones, and not every one. The sample comprises roughly 58,000 clones, about 80% of which are singletons, and about 6.4% rests with the top ten. The sequencing here drew on blood, taken from a patient whose treatment included radiotherapy and nephrectomy. Receptors originate from a man between 60 and 70 years old with renal cell carcinoma. CDR3s include the opening cysteine and the closing phenylalanine or tryptophan. D genes are given only for firm matches. Where a row states a size, it is once, few, many or the class of an expanded clone; other rows omit it.

d_gene	v_gene	abundance	j_gene	CDR3nt	CDR3aa
.	TRBV27	.	TRBJ1-5	TGTGCCAGCAGTTTAATAGCGACCGGCAATCAGCCCCAGCATTTT	CASSLIATGNQPQHF
.	TRBV9	once	TRBJ2-2	TGTGCCAGCAGCGTAGCAGGTTTAACCGGGGAGCTGTTTTTT	CASSVAGLTGELFF
.	TRBV19	few	TRBJ2-2	TGTGCCAGTAGTACGGGACCAAACACCGGGGAGCTGTTTTTT	CASSTGPNTGELFF
.	TRBV7-9	.	TRBJ1-5	TGTGCCAGCAGCCAACGCATGGGGCCATGGAAAAATCAGCCCCAGCATTTT	CASSQRMGPWKNQPQHF
.	TRBV10-3	.	TRBJ2-5	TGTGCCATCAGTGAGTCGGCGGAGACCCAGTACTTC	CAISESAETQYF
.	TRBV19	.	TRBJ1-3	TGTGCCAGTAGTCCCACACGGACCTCTGGAAACACCATATATTTT	CASSPTRTSGNTIYF
TRBD1	TRBV27	.	TRBJ1-1	TGTGCCAGCAGTGGACAGGGGGACACTGAAGCTTTCTTT	CASSGQGDTEAFF
.	TRBV20-1	.	TRBJ2-1	TGCAGTGCTAGCAGGGGCAATGAGCAGTTCTTC	CSASRGNEQFF
.	TRBV7-2	.	TRBJ2-5	TGTGCCAGCAGCCGTCCCCAAGAGACCCAGTACTTC	CASSRPQETQYF
.	TRBV20-1	few	TRBJ1-1	TGCAGTGCTAGGAGACAGTTCGAAGCTTTCTTT	CSARRQFEAFF
TRBD1	TRBV5-1	few	TRBJ1-5	TGCGCCAGCAGCTCTCTACAGGGGGGGCCCCAGCATTTT	CASSSLQGGPQHF
TRBD2	TRBV12-5	few	TRBJ2-1	TGTGCTAGTGGTCTAGGGACTAGCGGGAGCAATGAGCAGTTCTTC	CASGLGTSGSNEQFF
.	TRBV11-3	.	TRBJ2-1	TGTGCCAGCAGCTTAGGGGGCATAGGGGGCTACAATGAGCAGTTCTTC	CASSLGGIGGYNEQFF
.	TRBV10-2	.	TRBJ1-6	TGCGCCCCTGCTGGGGCCAGGATTAATAATTCACCCCTCCACTTT	CAPAGARINNSPLHF
.	TRBV7-7	.	TRBJ2-3	TGTGCCAGCAGCTTAGGCAGGGCTAGAACAGATACGCAGTATTTT	CASSLGRARTDTQYF
TRBD1	TRBV30	.	TRBJ1-2	TGTGCCTGCCACAGGGGAAGTGGCTACACCTTC	CACHRGSGYTF
TRBD1	TRBV5-6	.	TRBJ1-5	TGTGCCAGCAGCAAAGGACAGGGCGGGACCCAGCATTTT	CASSKGQGGTQHF
.	TRBV11-2	few	TRBJ1-2	TGTGCCAGCAGCTCTTACCGACGGGAAACTAACTATGGCTACACCTTC	CASSSYRRETNYGYTF
.	TRBV11-3	.	TRBJ1-1	TGTGCCAGCAGCTTAGGAGGGGCAAGAACTGAAGCTTTCTTT	CASSLGGARTEAFF
TRBD2	TRBV7-9	few	TRBJ2-2	TGTGCCAGCAGCTGGCGAGCGGGAGTCCCCGGGGAGCTGTTTTTT	CASSWRAGVPGELFF
.	TRBV25-1	few	TRBJ1-1	TGTGCCAGTGAGACTCGGGAGGCTGAAGCTTTCTTT	CASETREAEAFF
.	TRBV29-1	.	TRBJ2-1	TGCAGCCCCCTAAGGGGCACCCCCTACAATGAGCAGTTCTTC	CSPLRGTPYNEQFF
.	TRBV19	.	TRBJ1-4	TGTGCCAGTAGGCAGCCAACTAATGAAAAACTGTTTTTT	CASRQPTNEKLFF
.	TRBV6-1	.	TRBJ1-2	TGTGCCAGCAAAGCACAGGCGACCTATGGCTACACCTTC	CASKAQATYGYTF
TRBD1	TRBV7-9	.	TRBJ1-1	TGTGCCAGCAGCTCGGGACAGGGTTTAGTTGGAGCTTTCTTT	CASSSGQGLVGAFF
.	TRBV30	.	TRBJ1-3	TGTGCCTGGAGTGTTGGCCCCGCTGGAAACACCATATATTTT	CAWSVGPAGNTIYF
.	TRBV6-5	few	TRBJ2-5	TGTGCCATCAGTGATGGAGGGGCGTGGGAGACCCAGTACTTC	CAISDGGAWETQYF
TRBD1	TRBV4-1	.	TRBJ1-2	TGCGCCAGCAGCCAAGCGGACAGGGGCGACCTTTCTAACTATGGCTACACCTTC	CASSQADRGDLSNYGYTF
TRBD2	TRBV9	few	TRBJ2-3	TGTGCCAGCAGCGGTTCATCGGGACTAGCGGGGGGAGATACGCAGTATTTT	CASSGSSGLAGGDTQYF
.	TRBV9	.	TRBJ2-2	TGTGCCAGCAGCGCGAACACCGGGGAGCTGTTTTTT	CASSANTGELFF
.	TRBV15	.	TRBJ2-2	TGTGCCACCAGCCGGCGACGGACAGGGAGGGCCGGGGAGCTGTTTTTT	CATSRRRTGRAGELFF
TRBD2	TRBV5-4	.	TRBJ2-1	TGTGCCAGCAGCCGAGGGGGTCCTAGCGGGAGGCGCTACAATGAGCAGTTCTTC	CASSRGGPSGRRYNEQFF
.	TRBV9	.	TRBJ2-6	TGTGCCAGCAGCGCGACGGAGTCTGGGGCCAACGTCCTGACTTTC	CASSATESGANVLTF
TRBD1	TRBV27	.	TRBJ2-1	TGTGCCAGCAGTTCCGACAGGGAAAAACTTACCTACAATGAGCAGTTCTTC	CASSSDREKLTYNEQFF
.	TRBV6-1	.	TRBJ2-5	TGTGCCAGCAGAAGACAGGACGAAGAGACCCAGTACTTC	CASRRQDEETQYF
.	TRBV21-1	.	TRBJ2-1	TGTGCCAGAGTGGGACTTCTTAAGTTCTACTTATACAATGAGCAGTTCTTC	CARVGLLKFYLYNEQFF
TRBD2	TRBV11-2	.	TRBJ2-3	TGTGCCAGCAGCGTAATCTCGGGGGGTACAGATACGCAGTATTTT	CASSVISGGTDTQYF
.	TRBV19	.	TRBJ2-2	TGTGCCAGTAGTATCCATTTGACCGGGGAGCTGTTTTTT	CASSIHLTGELFF
.	TRBV18	once	TRBJ2-1	TGTGCCAGCCCCCGAGGATCAAATGTGTCCAGGAGCTCCTACAATGAGCAGTTCTTC	CASPRGSNVSRSSYNEQFF
.	TRBV11-2	.	TRBJ1-1	TGTGCCAGCAGCTCGTTACGGGGGGCAACTGAAGCTTTCTTT	CASSSLRGATEAFF
TRBD2	TRBV6-5	.	TRBJ2-4	TGTGCCAGCAGTCCTAGGACTAGCGGAAACATTCAGTACTTC	CASSPRTSGNIQYF
.	TRBV5-1	.	TRBJ2-3	TGCGCCAGCAGCTTGATGGGAGGAACCCCCACAGATACGCAGTATTTT	CASSLMGGTPTDTQYF
.	TRBV7-2	.	TRBJ1-3	TGTGCCAGCAGCTTTACGAGCTCTGGAAACACCATATATTTT	CASSFTSSGNTIYF
TRBD2	TRBV7-9	.	TRBJ2-2	TGTGCCAGCAGAAATCCTAGCGGGAGCACCGGGGAGCTGTTTTTT	CASRNPSGSTGELFF
.	TRBV5-6	.	TRBJ2-5	TGTGCCAGCAGCGGGATGAGGGACTTGAAAGAGACCCAGTACTTC	CASSGMRDLKETQYF
TRBD2	TRBV2	.	TRBJ2-1	TGTGCCAGCATCGACCCCCTACTAGCGGGAGTTAAAGAGCAGTTCTTC	CASIDPLLAGVKEQFF